This note documents a single T cell receptor beta chain sequence. Its target is not known. Construction of the TCRbeta library involved unique molecular identifiers. Via MiXCR, TCRdb re-called the PCR reads, giving one row per CDR3 protein. The data contain about 980,000 distinct CDR3 sequences, roughly 29% of them singletons. This specimen comes from a study of T-cell reconstitution after alpha-beta-depleted transplantation in children. Study findings and constraints: Several hundred expanded graft clones reportedly were the source of alpha-beta T cells about two months after transplant. Newly made T cells mostly supplied T-cell counts and diversity one year after transplant. For some patients, TCRbeta diversity was high at day 60 because of recipient T cells and thymic progenitors that survived.

Trimming took off 5 bases at V and 7 bases at J, with 17 bases between the two ends. The germline gives CDR1 MNHEY, CDR2 SMNVEV (reference sequence). The CDR3 is 15 residues long. The source of this sequence is a boy younger than two who had a stem cell transplant for SCID, so the T cells may come from the graft donor. The V gene is TRBV27, the J gene TRBJ1-4; no reliable D call. Sample: PBMCs, mostly from graft donor cells, taken 360 days after TCRalphabeta/CD19-depleted stem cell transplant. CDR3 loop: CASSTRAGAIEKLFF. The CDR3 DNA reads as TGTGCCAGCAGTACGCGGGCCGGAGCTATTGAAAAACTGTTTTTT.